This entry describes one TCR beta chain. The source of the sample is a study of blood T cell repertoires in COVID-19. Turning to the study itself: Researchers got acute and convalescent COVID-19 samples from the United States, Italy and Spain.

Repertoires were generated with immunoSEQ multiplex PCR, while TCRdb's copy carries only in-frame clones and drops some. The profile covers about 250,000 clones, with around 82% appearing a single time and 5.7% taken by the ten largest. The CDR3 runs 15 residues. Trimming at V came to 2 bases and at J to 5 bases, leaving 7 bases not matched to a gene. CDR1 is SGHRS, CDR2 YFSETQ, per germline. This chain joins TRBV5-1 and TRBJ1-1; 9 nucleotides match TRBD1. The clonotype comes from an elderly man with acute or convalescent COVID-19. Material: peripheral blood. The DNA for the CDR3 is TGCGCCAGCAGCTTCCGGGACAGGGCTCGGACTGAAGCTTTCTTT. This translates into CASSFRDRARTEAFF. Full variable domain (missing parts from reference TRBV5-1 and TRBJ1-1): KAGVTQTPRYLIKTRGQQVTLSCSPISGHRSVSWYQQTPGQGLQFLFEYFSETQRNKGNFPGRFSGRQFSNSRSEMNVSTLELGDSALYLCASSFRDRARTEAFFGQGTRLTVV.